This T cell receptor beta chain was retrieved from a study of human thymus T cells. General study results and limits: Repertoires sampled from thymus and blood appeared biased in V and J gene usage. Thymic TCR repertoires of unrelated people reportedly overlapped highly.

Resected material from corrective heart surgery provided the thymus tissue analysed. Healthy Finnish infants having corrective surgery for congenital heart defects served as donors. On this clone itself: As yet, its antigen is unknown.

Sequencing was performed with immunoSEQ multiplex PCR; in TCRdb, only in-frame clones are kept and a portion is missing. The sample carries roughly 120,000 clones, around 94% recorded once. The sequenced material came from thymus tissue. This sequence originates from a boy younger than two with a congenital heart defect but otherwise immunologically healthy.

The CDR3: CASSPGLAGTFNEQFF. The CDR3, as DNA: TGCGCCAGCAGCCCAGGACTAGCGGGGACTTTCAATGAGCAGTTCTTC. V usage is TRBV4-3 and J usage is TRBJ2-1; TRBD2 agrees at 12 bases. CDR3 size: 16 residues. Germline lookup yields CDR1 LGHNA and CDR2 YSLEER. Losses at the gene ends were 4 bases for V and 6 bases for J; bases not matched to a gene: 7.